This T cell receptor (beta chain) derives from a study of HIV-infected children after antiretroviral therapy interruption (dated by TCRdb to between 2018 and 2021). About the full investigation: Eight children were included: four on planned treatment interruption and four on continuous treatment, all with CD4+ count above 500 and viral load below 50 copies/ml. The interruption group had a median age of roughly 10 years, compared with 8 years in the continuous treatment group. Recorded exposure to EBV and CMV was present in most of the participating children. Interruption-arm samples came from week 0, week 12, end of interruption (week 24 or 48), and about 3 years after study end. Continuous-treatment samples were analyzed from corresponding weeks 0, 48 and 150. Alongside thymic output measurements, TCR repertoires of children on planned treatment interruption were compared with TCR repertoires of children on continuous antiretroviral treatment. Broad study findings and their caveats: Sorted CD45RA+ naive cells might include minor non-naive CD45RA+ populations such as EMRA or stem memory cells. An increase in the naive CD4+ Gini coefficient was observed by the end of treatment interruption, suggesting clonal expansion, and a return to baseline was observed by 3 years. The small number of patients is a limitation of the study, so the data should be interpreted with caution. In naive CD4+ repertoires of PTI patients, CDR3 sharing between time points fell after interruption began; many sequences were shared between end of interruption and 3 years later.

Libraries came from 3' RACE. TCR libraries were generated from RNA by a 3' RACE protocol incorporating unique molecular identifiers so that PCR amplification bias could be corrected. Up to about 12 amplicon libraries were pooled and sequenced on an Illumina MiSeq with v2 2x250 paired-end chemistry. The original methods were these. Reads were processed with Decombinator for assignment of V and J genes and CDR3, and barcode-based correction of errors and PCR bias was applied. Repertoires were subsampled to equal depth before Gini coefficient calculation using the R ineq package. Three approaches were used to assess CDR3 similarity: GLIPH, Hamming distance and a shared triplet metric. TCRdb handled the public reads itself, with Q25 trimming in fastp and clone calling in MiXCR, and kept productive beta chains. Entries that share a CDR3 protein sequence are merged under the most common genes and DNA. The V and J calls come from TCRdb's annotation, not from the publication. This sample has about 46,000 distinct CDR3 sequences in its table, and approximately 4.3% of those were observed once. The ten largest clonotypes hold approximately 0.7% of the sample.

The germline V gene specifies MNHNS as CDR1 and SASEGT as CDR2. The CDR3 goes from the cysteine to the phenylalanine over 13 residues. Only the CDR3 part of the read is kept: 39 bases, read in frame from the first base. The V end loses 4 bases and the J end loses 1 base, and a stretch of 5 bases separates them. Concerning this clonotype: The clone's antigen remains unknown. Base-call qualities are not available, and no considerably larger clone is one nucleotide away.

This specimen's treatment or condition label, per the study, means: PENTA 11 planned treatment interruption arm or continuous ART arm. The participants, all children from the United Kingdom aged 2 to 15 years, had been on at least three-drug ART for a minimum of 24 weeks. Cryopreserved PBMCs with at least 5 million viable cells were required; a few candidate patients were excluded for low viable PBMC yield. Naive CD4+ CD45RA+ CD45RO- T cells were FACS-sorted from thawed PBMCs on a FACSAria III cell sorter. Sorted cells were fixed, and RNA was extracted using the RNeasy FFPE kit followed by the RNeasy Micro kit.

The receptor chain draws on TRBV6-1 and TRBJ2-1; no D gene can be assigned with confidence. This TCR was sampled from a pool of human donors with HIV. The sample here was CD45RA+ CD4+ T cells from PBMCs, pooled from several time points, taken from a donor given antiretroviral therapy, either interrupted or continuous. This specimen's cell subset or site label, per the study, means: naive CD4+ CD45RA+ CD45RO- T cells. The nucleotide sequence reads as follows: TGTGCCAGCAGTGGAGCATCCTACAATGAGCAGTTCTTC. Translated, this is CASSGASYNEQFF.